Here is one TCR beta chain with its context. Its specificity is unknown. V lost 5 bases to trimming and J lost 5 bases; unmatched junction nucleotides: 10. The CDR3 totals 15 residues. Germline CDR1 and CDR2: LNHDA and SQIVND (reference sequence). It was with 60 Vbeta and 13 Jbeta primers that the PCR ran. Assay used: immunoSEQ multiplex PCR; TCRdb lists only in-frame clones, some missing. The data hold roughly 250,000 clones, with around 80% observed a single time. This sample is part of a study of cytomegalovirus exposure and HLA in healthy donors. Study-wide findings and caveats: Later, an analysis found that common viral pathogens appeared to be linked with several of the most significant clusters.

This chain connects TRBV19 to TRBJ1-1; 8 bases line up with TRBD1. The source of this sequence is a girl aged 2 to 9 in good health and CMV-seronegative. The sample taken for sequencing was PBMCs. For the CDR3, the DNA is TGTGCCAGTAGTCTGAAAGGACAGGGTTGGACTGAAGCTTTCTTT. It codes for CASSLKGQGWTEAFF.